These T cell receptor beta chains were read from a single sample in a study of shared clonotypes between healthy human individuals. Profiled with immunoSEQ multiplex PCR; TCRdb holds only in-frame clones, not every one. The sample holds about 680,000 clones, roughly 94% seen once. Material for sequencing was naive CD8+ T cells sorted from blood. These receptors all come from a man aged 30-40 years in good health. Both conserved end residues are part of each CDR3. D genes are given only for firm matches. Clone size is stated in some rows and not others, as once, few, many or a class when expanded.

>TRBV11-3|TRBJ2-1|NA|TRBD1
TGTGCCAGCAGCTCCCGGTGGGACAGGGCCAATGAGCAGTTCTTC
CASSSRWDRANEQFF
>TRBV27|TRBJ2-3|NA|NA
TGTGCCAGCAGTCCTGAGGCATTCCAGAGCACAGATACGCAGTATTTT
CASSPEAFQSTDTQYF
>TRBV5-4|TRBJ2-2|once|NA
TGTGCCAGCAGAGCAGGTACCGGGGAGCTGTTTTTT
CASRAGTGELFF
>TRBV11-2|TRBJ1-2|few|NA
TGTGCCAGCAGCTTACTTACGGTAGCGGGGCAGGGCTACACCTTC
CASSLLTVAGQGYTF
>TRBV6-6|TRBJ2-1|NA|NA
TGTGCCAGCGGGAGTTGGGATGAGCAGTTCTTC
CASGSWDEQFF
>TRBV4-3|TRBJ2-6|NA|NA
TGCGCCAGCAGCCAAGATTGGGGCCCTGGGGCCAACGTCCTGACTTTC
CASSQDWGPGANVLTF
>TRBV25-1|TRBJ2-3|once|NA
TGTGCCAGCAGTTCGGGACACCTGGGCGGTACGCAGTATTTT
CASSSGHLGGTQYF
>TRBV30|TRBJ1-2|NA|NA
TGTGCCTGGAGTGTACTAAGATTCCCAGGAGGCTACACCTTC
CAWSVLRFPGGYTF
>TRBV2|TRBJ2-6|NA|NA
TGTGCCAGCAGTAGGGTCAGAGGGGCCTTCTCTGGGGCCAACGTCCTGACTTTC
CASSRVRGAFSGANVLTF
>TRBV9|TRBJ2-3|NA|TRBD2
TGTGCCAGCAGCACGGGGGGGAGCGGACCAAGGGGAGATACGCAGTATTTT
CASSTGGSGPRGDTQYF
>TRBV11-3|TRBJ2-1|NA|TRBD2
TGTGCCAGCAGCTCCAGGACTAGCGGGGGCCCAAACAATGAGCAGTTCTTC
CASSSRTSGGPNNEQFF
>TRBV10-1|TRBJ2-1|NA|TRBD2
TGCGCCAGCAGTGAGGTTATTGGGACTAGCGGGACCTACAATGAGCAGTTCTTC
CASSEVIGTSGTYNEQFF
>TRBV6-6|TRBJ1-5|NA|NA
TGTGCCAGCAGTCAAACGTTCAATCAGCCCCAGCATTTT
CASSQTFNQPQHF
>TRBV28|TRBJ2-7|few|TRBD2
TGTGCCAGCAGTCCGCTGACTAGCGGGAGCCTCGAGCAGTACTTC
CASSPLTSGSLEQYF
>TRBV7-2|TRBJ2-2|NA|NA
TGTGCCAGCAGCTTAGCGCCACAGATAAGGGTAAACACCGGGGAGCTGTTTTTT
CASSLAPQIRVNTGELFF
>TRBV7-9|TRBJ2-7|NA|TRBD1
TGTGCCAGCAGCTGGGGACAGGGGGAAATATACGAGCAGTACTTC
CASSWGQGEIYEQYF
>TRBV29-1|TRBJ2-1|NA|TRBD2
TGCAGCGTTGAGGGGACTAGCGGGGCCCCCTACAATGAGCAGTTCTTC
CSVEGTSGAPYNEQFF
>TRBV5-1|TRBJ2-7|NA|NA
TGCGCCAGCAGCTCCCCTCCGACGGAGAACTACGAGCAGTACTTC
CASSSPPTENYEQYF
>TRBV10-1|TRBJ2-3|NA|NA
TGCGCCAGCAGTGAGTCGGGAGGAGATACGCAGTATTTT
CASSESGGDTQYF
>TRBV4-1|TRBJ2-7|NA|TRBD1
TGCGCCAGCAGCACCCGGGACAGCAGATACGAGCAGTACTTC
CASSTRDSRYEQYF
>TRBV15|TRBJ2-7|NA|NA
TGTGCCACCAGCAGAGTCGGTAGGGACTACGAGCAGTACTTC
CATSRVGRDYEQYF
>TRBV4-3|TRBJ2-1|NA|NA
TGCGCCAGCAGCCAAGATCAGGGGGGAGGTTACAATGAGCAGTTCTTC
CASSQDQGGGYNEQFF
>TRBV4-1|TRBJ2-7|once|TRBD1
TGCGCCAGCAGCCATCAGAGGACAGGAGACTACGAGCAGTACTTC
CASSHQRTGDYEQYF
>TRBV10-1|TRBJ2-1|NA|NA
TGCGCCAGCAGTGAAAGGGACAAGGATTACAATGAGCAGTTCTTC
CASSERDKDYNEQFF
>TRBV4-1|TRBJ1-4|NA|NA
TGCGCCAGCAGCCGAGCCATCTACAGGGATTTTAATGAAAAACTGTTTTTT
CASSRAIYRDFNEKLFF
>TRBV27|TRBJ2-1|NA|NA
TGTGCCAGCAGTCCCAGGGTCTACAATGAGCAGTTCTTC
CASSPRVYNEQFF